This passage covers 2 T cell receptor beta chains from one sample sequenced in a study of shared clonotypes between healthy human individuals. Profiled with immunoSEQ multiplex PCR; TCRdb holds only in-frame clones, not every one. The sample records roughly 2.2 million clones, approximately 95% being singletons. The material sequenced was naive CD4+ T cells from PBMCs. Subset described: CD45RA+ positively selected. These receptors originate from a man aged 18 to 30 in good health. Some clones in this sample may be carry-over from other donors' samples.

This clone was seen a few times. This CDR3 reads CASSSQTQRAYGYTF. The CDR3 nucleotides are TGTGCCAGCAGTTCCCAGACCCAGCGGGCCTATGGCTACACCTTC. The chain couples TRBV28 to TRBJ1-2; no definite D call. This CDR3 has 15 amino acids. Germline values: CDR1 MDHEN, CDR2 SYDVKM. With 4 bases removed from V and 4 bases from J, the gap between germline ends came to 16 bases.

Of note for this clone: The junction differs from germline at one of its ends, possibly a read error. The V and J genes are TRBV7-9 and TRBJ2-7, with 8 bases identical to TRBD2. From germline, CDR1 is SEHNR and CDR2 FQNEAQ (reference sequence). The length of the CDR3 is 11 residues. CDR3 in amino acids: CASSLGTSALF. The CDR3 nucleotides read TGTGCCAGCAGCCTCGGGACTAGTGCTCTCTTC.